These T cell receptor beta chains were read from a single sample in a study of T cells in localized non-small cell lung cancer. TCRdb's copy holds only in-frame clones and misses some; the assay was immunoSEQ multiplex PCR. The data hold tens of thousands of clones, with about 90% observed a single time. Sequenced here: peripheral blood, sampled before any cancer treatment. The receptors were gathered from a man aged 35 to 69 with stage I lung adenocarcinoma. Both conserved end residues are part of each CDR3. Fields, in order: J gene, V gene, CDR3 protein.

J gene: TRBJ1-2; V gene: TRBV6-5; CDR3 protein: CASSYSYRAEGYTF
J gene: TRBJ2-2; V gene: TRBV27; CDR3 protein: CASSPGTNTGELFF
J gene: TRBJ2-6; V gene: TRBV10-2; CDR3 protein: CASSQGTGSGANVLTF
J gene: TRBJ2-7; V gene: TRBV14; CDR3 protein: CASSQAATGAQPSSYEQYF
J gene: TRBJ1-2; V gene: TRBV7-2; CDR3 protein: CASSLRSGTGYYGYTF
J gene: TRBJ2-7; V gene: TRBV25-1; CDR3 protein: CASSDGGLAGAYEQYF
J gene: TRBJ2-3; V gene: TRBV4-1; CDR3 protein: CASSQVIFSTDTQYF
J gene: TRBJ2-3; V gene: TRBV5-4; CDR3 protein: CASSLGQGSADTQYF
J gene: TRBJ1-6; V gene: TRBV30; CDR3 protein: CAYTGGYNSPLHF
J gene: TRBJ2-2; V gene: TRBV9; CDR3 protein: CASSVARGHRAGELFF
J gene: TRBJ2-1; V gene: TRBV18; CDR3 protein: CASSRRQETNEQFF
J gene: TRBJ1-1; V gene: TRBV5-6; CDR3 protein: CASSLGTGNTEAFF
J gene: TRBJ1-1; V gene: TRBV5-1; CDR3 protein: CASSSPEGLNTEAFF
J gene: TRBJ1-1; V gene: TRBV19; CDR3 protein: CASSIAGSLNTEAFF
J gene: TRBJ2-2; V gene: TRBV27; CDR3 protein: CASSLLAGGPNTGELFF
J gene: TRBJ1-2; V gene: TRBV6-1; CDR3 protein: CASRDSSNYGYTF
J gene: TRBJ1-1; V gene: TRBV7-9; CDR3 protein: CASSLVGRAAEAFF